The sequence of this T cell receptor beta chain was determined in a study of blood T cell repertoires in COVID-19. For the study at large: The cDNA or gDNA used as material had been derived from T cells, B-cell-depleted T cells, or PBMCs.

How the authors handled the data: It was from reference gene primer amplification that nucleated cell counts were estimated. Repertoires were generated with immunoSEQ multiplex PCR, while TCRdb's copy carries only in-frame clones and drops some. The V and J calls and clone size come from that table; D and trimming were worked out from the DNA. The sample comprises 150,000 to 200,000 clones, roughly 80% of which are singletons, and roughly 13% rests with the top ten. In this sample, this clone turned up a few times. The CDR3 length is 16 residues. Germline V CDR1 and CDR2: SGHDN, FVKESK. J was trimmed by 10 bases and V by 3 bases; bases with no gene match: 8.

Sequenced material: peripheral blood. This receptor was taken from a man aged 50 or older who had recovered from COVID-19. The chain uses TRBV14 and TRBJ2-1; 14 bases agree with TRBD2. In DNA, the CDR3 is TGTGCCAGCAGCCAGGGACTAGCGGGGGCCCTTGGGGAGCAGTTCTTC. It encodes CASSQGLAGALGEQFF.